Each of the 20 T cell receptor beta chains below was sequenced from the same sample in a study of blood T cell repertoires in COVID-19. Only in-frame clones appear in the TCRdb table, and some are missing; sequencing was by immunoSEQ multiplex PCR. The sample carries 120,000 or so clones, around 81% recorded once. Material for sequencing was peripheral blood. The receptors come from a young man with COVID-19, enrolled during active disease.

V and J are TRBV5-1 and TRBJ2-4, with 14 bases lining up with TRBD2. The CDR3 is 19 residues long. The V segment lost 5 bases and the J segment 0 bases; nucleotides outside the gene matches: 10. CDR1 SGHRS and CDR2 YFSETQ come from the germline V gene. The CDR3 DNA is TGCGCCAGCAGGGAGGGACTAGCGGGAGTCCGCCTAGCCAAAAACATTCAGTACTTC. Residues: CASREGLAGVRLAKNIQYF.

The J gene is TRBJ1-6, the V gene TRBV18; TRBD1 agrees at 7 bases. This CDR3 has 14 amino acids. Germline CDR1 reads KGHSH; CDR2 reads LQKENI. Trimming cost V 3 bases and J 5 bases; bases outside gene matches: 1. DNA of the CDR3: TGTGCCAGCTCACCTCAGGGGGATAATTCACCCCTCCACTTT. Translated, it gives CASSPQGDNSPLHF.

The V call is TRBV30, the J call TRBJ1-5, with 10 nucleotides matching TRBD1. The CDR3 runs to 15 residues. The trim removed 4 bases at V and 8 bases at J, leaving 11 bases unmatched. The germline V gene has CDR1 GTSNPN and CDR2 SVGIG (reference sequence). This chain's CDR3 is CAWTPATGGDEPQHF. DNA for the CDR3: TGTGCCTGGACCCCCGCGACAGGGGGCGATGAGCCCCAGCATTTT.

The V call is TRBV3-1 (or the pseudogene TRBV3-2), the J call TRBJ2-3, with 12 positions matching TRBD2. Trimming removed 0 bases from V and 4 bases from J; junction bases left unmatched: 8. CDR3 length: 18 amino acids. The germline V gene has CDR1 LGHDT and CDR2 YNNKEL (reference sequence). This chain's CDR3 is CASSQDGLAGGEADTQYF. In nucleotides, the CDR3 is TGTGCCAGCAGCCAAGATGGCCTAGCGGGAGGGGAGGCAGATACGCAGTATTTT.

The rearrangement uses TRBV6-6 and TRBJ2-1, with no clear D. Germline V CDR1 and CDR2: MNHNY, SVGAGI (reference sequence). Trimming took 0 bases from V and 4 from J, leaving 10 bases between them. CDR3 size: 15 residues. In nucleotides, the CDR3 is TGTGCCAGCAGTTACTCGACTTCTCCGTACAATGAGCAGTTCTTC. This gives the protein CASSYSTSPYNEQFF.

The chain employs TRBV30 and TRBJ1-2; 7 nucleotides align to TRBD1. This CDR3 contains 15 residues. In germline, CDR1 is GTSNPN, CDR2 SVGIG (reference sequence). Germline trimming cut 2 bases from V and 6 bases from J; bases unmatched to any gene: 12. The CDR3 sequence is CAWSSGQAIADGYTF. CDR3 coding DNA: TGTGCCTGGAGTTCCGGACAGGCAATTGCAGATGGCTACACCTTC.

V and J are TRBV11-2 and TRBJ1-4; 7 bases map to TRBD1. After removal of 5 bases from V and 7 bases from J, the junction contained 10 bases not matched to a gene. Germline lookup yields CDR1 SGHAT and CDR2 FQNNGV. CDR3 length: 15 residues. The CDR3 spells CASSHPGTEGEKLFF. The CDR3 bases are TGTGCCAGCAGCCACCCCGGGACAGAAGGTGAAAAACTGTTTTTT.

This clone occurred a few times. As DNA, the CDR3 is TGCGCCAGCAGACTCGGCGGACAGGGTGACATTCAGTACTTC. Translating gives CASRLGGQGDIQYF. The gene calls are TRBV5-1 and TRBJ2-4; TRBD1 aligns across 8 bases. Germline-derived CDR1 and CDR2 are SGHRS and YFSETQ. J gave up 8 bases and V 5 bases, and 9 bases lay outside the gene matches. The length of the CDR3 is 14 residues.

The count of this clone is one. Here the CDR3 reads CASSGAYYNEQFF. CDR3 nucleotide sequence: TGTGCCAGCAGTGGGGCCTACTACAATGAGCAGTTCTTC. The chain couples TRBV2 to TRBJ2-1, with unresolved D. CDR1 SNHLY and CDR2 FYNNEI come from the germline V gene. The CDR3 consists of 13 residues. Trimming left V 4 bases short and J 3 bases short, with 7 bases between.

This chain's CDR3 is CASSLIENVEQYF. CDR3 DNA sequence: TGTGCCAGCAGCTTAATAGAGAACGTTGAGCAGTACTTC. This chain connects TRBV5-5 to TRBJ2-7; the D is unclear. CDR1 is SGHKS, CDR2 YYEKEE, per germline (reference sequence). With 2 bases removed from V and 7 bases from J, the gap between germline ends came to 13 bases. The CDR3 runs to 13 residues. The complete variable domain, with remaining parts taken from reference TRBV5-5 and TRBJ2-7, reads DAGVTQSPTHLIKTRGQQVTLRCSPISGHKSVSWYQQVLGQGPQFIFQYYEKEERGRGNFPDRFSARQFPNYSSELNVNALLLGDSALYLCASSLIENVEQYFGPGTRLTVT.

The rearrangement joins TRBV6-5 to TRBJ1-6; D is ambiguous. V was trimmed by 2 bases and J by 5 bases, leaving 10 bases between them. The CDR3 spans 15 residues. Germline CDR1 and CDR2: MNHEY and SVGAGI. The CDR3 sequence is CASSYESGNNSPLHF. The CDR3 DNA reads TGTGCCAGCAGTTACGAATCGGGGAATAATTCACCCCTCCACTTT.

CDR3: CASSVVTFESGQSYEQYF. The CDR3 DNA reads as TGTGCCAGCAGCGTGGTCACCTTCGAGAGCGGCCAGTCCTACGAGCAGTACTTC. The chain couples TRBV9 to TRBJ2-7; possibly TRBD2 for D (5 bases). The germline V gene encodes CDR1 SGDLS and CDR2 YYNGEE. This CDR3 has 18 residues. Trimming left V 2 bases short and J 1 base short, with 22 bases between.

As DNA, the CDR3 is TGTGCCAGCGAGATTAGCGGGAGAGGCATGGGCAATGAGCAGTTCTTC. Translating gives CASEISGRGMGNEQFF. The V call is TRBV28, the J call TRBJ2-1; 9 bases map to TRBD2. CDR1 is MDHEN, CDR2 SYDVKM, per germline. V shed 8 bases and J 6 bases; nucleotides not matched to a gene: 14. This CDR3 has 16 residues.

The rearrangement joins TRBV6-5 to TRBJ2-3; 15 bases map to TRBD2. The CDR3 loop spans 16 amino acids. In germline, CDR1 is MNHEY, CDR2 SVGAGI. The V and J ends lost 4 bases and 6 bases, in that order; junction bases with no gene match: 5. The DNA for the CDR3 is TGTGCCAGCAGTTTTGGACTAGCGGGAGGGCCTGATACGCAGTATTTT. It yields the protein CASSFGLAGGPDTQYF.

The V call is TRBV21-1, the J call TRBJ2-5; the table's TRBD2 call for D was not verified on the DNA. TRBV21-1 is shown as a pseudogene. The CDR3 extends over 17 amino acids. CDR3 amino acids: CASSKPGTSGDQETQYF. For the CDR3, the DNA is TGTGCCAGCAGCAAACCCGGGACTAGCGGGGACCAAGAGACCCAGTACTTC.

V is TRBV29-1 and J is TRBJ1-1; tentative D call: TRBD1 (5 bases). The CDR3 covers 12 residues. CDR1 and CDR2 (germline): SQVTM, ANQGSEA. The V end was cut by 8 bases, the J end by 1 base, with 11 bases between. CDR3 loop: CSTGLPNTEAFF. The DNA of the CDR3 is TGCAGCACGGGACTTCCGAACACTGAAGCTTTCTTT.

This rearrangement joins TRBV29-1 to TRBJ2-6, with D possibly TRBD1 on 6 matching bases. Trimming stripped 4 bases from V and 0 bases from J, with 13 bases between. This CDR3 is built from 16 residues. Germline CDR1 is SQVTM and CDR2 is ANQGSEA. The chain's CDR3 is CSVGDIIASGANVLTF. As DNA, the CDR3 is TGCAGCGTTGGGGACATAATCGCCTCTGGGGCCAACGTCCTGACTTTC.

In its sample, this clone was seen a few times. The gene calls are TRBV6-5 and TRBJ1-3; 9 bases are shared with TRBD1. The germline V gene has CDR1 MNHEY and CDR2 SVGAGI. After removal of 2 bases from V and 2 bases from J, the junction contained 4 bases not matched to a gene. The CDR3 length is 16 residues. In nucleotides, the CDR3 is TGTGCCAGCAGTTACCGGACAGGGGATGCTGGAAACACCATATATTTT. This codes for CASSYRTGDAGNTIYF.

The chain is built from TRBV4-1 and TRBJ2-2, with a tentative D call TRBD1 (6 bases). The germline V gene encodes CDR1 MGHRA and CDR2 YSYEKL. This CDR3 contains 15 residues. Between the trimmed V and J ends, which lost 1 base and 6 bases, there was a span of 12 bases. The CDR3 nucleotides read TGCGCCAGCAGCCAAGTAACAGGGCCGGCCGGGGAGCTGTTTTTT. Amino acids: CASSQVTGPAGELFF.

V is TRBV2 and J is TRBJ1-5; D unresolved. Germline V gene data show CDR1 as SNHLY and CDR2 as FYNNEI. The CDR3 length is 17 residues. Trimming left V 0 bases short and J 1 base short, with 13 bases between. The CDR3, as DNA: TGTGCCAGCAGTGAAGCGCTAGGGAGAGGCAGCAATCAGCCCCAGCATTTT. Residues: CASSEALGRGSNQPQHF. The full variable domain, its missing parts supplied by reference TRBV2 and TRBJ1-5, is EPEVTQTPSHQVTQMGQEVILRCVPISNHLYFYWYRQILGQKVEFLVSFYNNEISEKSEIFDDQFSVERPDGSNFTLKIRSTKLEDSAMYFCASSEALGRGSNQPQHFGDGTRLSIL.